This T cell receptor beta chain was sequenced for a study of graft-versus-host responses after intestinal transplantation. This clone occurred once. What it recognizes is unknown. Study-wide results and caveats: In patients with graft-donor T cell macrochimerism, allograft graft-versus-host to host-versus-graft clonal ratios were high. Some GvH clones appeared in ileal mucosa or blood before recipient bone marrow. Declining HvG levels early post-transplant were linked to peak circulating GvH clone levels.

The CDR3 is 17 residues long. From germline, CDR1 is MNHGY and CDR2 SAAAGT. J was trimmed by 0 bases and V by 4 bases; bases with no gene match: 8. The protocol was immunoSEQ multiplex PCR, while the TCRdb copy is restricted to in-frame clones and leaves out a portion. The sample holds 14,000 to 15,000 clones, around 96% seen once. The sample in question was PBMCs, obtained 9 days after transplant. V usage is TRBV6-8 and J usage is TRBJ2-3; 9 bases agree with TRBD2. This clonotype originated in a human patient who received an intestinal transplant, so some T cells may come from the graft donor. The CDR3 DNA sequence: TGTGCCAGCAGTTCCTTCACAACTAGCGGGAGCACAGATACGCAGTATTTT. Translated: CASSSFTTSGSTDTQYF.